The 7 T cell receptor beta chains in this list originate from one sample, sequenced in a study of CD4+ T cells in melanoma. The assay was immunoSEQ multiplex PCR, and TCRdb's table has in-frame clones only and misses some. The data hold about 140,000 clones, with over 90% observed a single time. Receptor source: a human donor with melanoma.

V usage is TRBV4-1 and J usage is TRBJ2-5; 15 bases are a match to TRBD2. CDR1 and CDR2 (germline): MGHRA, YSYEKL. The CDR3 is 19 residues long. The ends lost 2 bases at V and 2 bases at J; junction bases unmatched: 9. This CDR3 reads CASSQSGLAGGLQQETQYF. CDR3 nucleotide sequence: TGCGCCAGCAGCCAATCGGGACTAGCGGGGGGCCTACAACAAGAGACCCAGTACTTC.

Here the CDR3 reads CASSLQGYSPLHF. Written as DNA, the CDR3 is TGTGCCAGCAGCTTACAGGGCTATTCACCCCTCCACTTT. V gene TRBV11-2 combines with J gene TRBJ1-6; D may be TRBD1 (5 bases). Trimming removed 2 bases from V and 8 bases from J, with 7 bases in between. This CDR3 spans 13 amino acids. The germline V gene encodes CDR1 SGHAT and CDR2 FQNNGV.

In its sample, this clone was seen once. The J gene is TRBJ1-1, the V gene TRBV11-2; D is uncertain. The V gene lost 3 bases and the J gene lost 4 bases, with 6 bases spanning the gap. Germline V lookup: CDR1 SGHAT, CDR2 FQNNGV. CDR3 length: 12 amino acids. For the CDR3, the DNA is TGTGCCAGCAGCTTTGGGCTCACTGAAGCTTTCTTT. Translating it yields CASSFGLTEAFF.

The chain links TRBV7-9 to TRBJ1-6; D remains ambiguous. CDR1 and CDR2 (germline): SEHNR, FQNEAQ (reference sequence). V was shortened by 3 bases and J by 7 bases, with 13 bases between the two germline ends. This CDR3 contains 15 residues. The CDR3 sequence is CASSFSHELNSPLHF. CDR3 coding DNA: TGTGCCAGCAGCTTCTCGCACGAGTTGAATTCACCCCTCCACTTT.

The gene calls are TRBV9 and TRBJ2-3; no firm D call. Germline values: CDR1 SGDLS, CDR2 YYNGEE. Trimming shortened V by 0 bases and J by 1 base, and 6 bases separated the two germline ends. This CDR3 has 14 amino acids. CDR3 bases: TGTGCCAGCAGCGTAGTTCCGGGCACAGATACGCAGTATTTT. As protein: CASSVVPGTDTQYF.

This chain links TRBV2 with TRBJ1-1, with TRBD1 matching over 7 bases. Germline assignment: CDR1 SNHLY and CDR2 FYNNEI. The trim removed 6 bases at V and 9 bases at J, leaving 4 bases unmatched. The CDR3 contains 11 residues. The chain's CDR3 is CASSQDRKAFF. CDR3 nucleotide sequence: TGTGCCAGCAGCCAGGACAGGAAAGCTTTCTTT.

CDR3 protein: CASSLTGTGGNEQFF. CDR3 DNA: TGTGCCAGCAGCTTAACGGGGACAGGGGGTAATGAGCAGTTCTTC. The chain carries TRBV7-3 and TRBJ2-1, with 11 bases fitting TRBD1. J lost 7 bases, V lost 0 bases, and 2 bases had no gene match. CDR1 and CDR2 (germline): SGHTA, FQGTGA. The CDR3 runs to 15 residues.